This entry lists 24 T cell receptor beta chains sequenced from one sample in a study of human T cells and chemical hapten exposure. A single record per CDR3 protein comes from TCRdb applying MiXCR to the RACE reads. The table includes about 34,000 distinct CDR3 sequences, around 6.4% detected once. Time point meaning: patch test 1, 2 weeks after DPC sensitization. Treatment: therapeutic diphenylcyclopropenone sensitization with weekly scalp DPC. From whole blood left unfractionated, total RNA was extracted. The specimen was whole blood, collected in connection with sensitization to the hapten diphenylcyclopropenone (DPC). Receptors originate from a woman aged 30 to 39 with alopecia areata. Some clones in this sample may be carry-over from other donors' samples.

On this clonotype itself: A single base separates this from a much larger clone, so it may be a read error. In DNA, the CDR3 is TGTGCCAGCAGCCGAGTGGGACTAGTGGGGCGCAATGAGCAGTTCTTC. This gives the protein CASSRVGLVGRNEQFF. The chain combines TRBV12-3 or TRBV12-4 with TRBJ2-1; 8 bases fit TRBD2. The CDR3 totals 16 residues. V shed 6 bases and J 6 bases; nucleotides not matched to a gene: 13.

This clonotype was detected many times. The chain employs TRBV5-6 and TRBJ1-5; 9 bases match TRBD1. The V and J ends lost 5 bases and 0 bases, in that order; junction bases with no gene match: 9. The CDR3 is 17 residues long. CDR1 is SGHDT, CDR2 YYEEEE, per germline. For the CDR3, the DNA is TGTGCCAGCAGTATCGGGACAGGGCTGTATAGCAATCAGCCCCAGCATTTT. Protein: CASSIGTGLYSNQPQHF.

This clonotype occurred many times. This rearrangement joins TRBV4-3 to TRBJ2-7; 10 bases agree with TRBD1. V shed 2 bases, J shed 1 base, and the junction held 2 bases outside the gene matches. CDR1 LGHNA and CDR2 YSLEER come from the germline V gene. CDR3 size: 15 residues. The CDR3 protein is CASSQRTGGSYEQYF. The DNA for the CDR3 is TGCGCCAGCAGCCAACGGACAGGGGGTTCCTACGAGCAGTACTTC.

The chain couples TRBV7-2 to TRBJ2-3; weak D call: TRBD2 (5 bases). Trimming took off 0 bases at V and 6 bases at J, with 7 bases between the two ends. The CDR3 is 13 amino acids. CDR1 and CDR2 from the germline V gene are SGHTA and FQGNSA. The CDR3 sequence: CASSLARGDTQYF. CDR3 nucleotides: TGTGCCAGCAGCTTAGCGAGAGGGGATACGCAGTATTTT.

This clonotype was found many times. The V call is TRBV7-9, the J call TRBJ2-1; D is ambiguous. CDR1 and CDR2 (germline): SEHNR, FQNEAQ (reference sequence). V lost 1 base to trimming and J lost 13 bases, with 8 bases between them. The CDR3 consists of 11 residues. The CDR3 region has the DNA TGTGCCAGCAGCTTAGGAGGACCCCAGTTCTTC. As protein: CASSLGGPQFF.

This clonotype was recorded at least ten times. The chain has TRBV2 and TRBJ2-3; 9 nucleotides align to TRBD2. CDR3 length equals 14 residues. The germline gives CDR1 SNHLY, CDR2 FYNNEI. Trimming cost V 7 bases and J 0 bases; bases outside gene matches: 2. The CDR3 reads CASISGGSTDTQYF. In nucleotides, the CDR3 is TGTGCCAGCATCAGCGGGGGGAGCACAGATACGCAGTATTTT. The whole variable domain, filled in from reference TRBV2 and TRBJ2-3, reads EPEVTQTPSHQVTQMGQEVILRCVPISNHLYFYWYRQILGQKVEFLVSFYNNEISEKSEIFDDQFSVERPDGSNFTLKIRSTKLEDSAMYFCASISGGSTDTQYFGPGTRLTVL.

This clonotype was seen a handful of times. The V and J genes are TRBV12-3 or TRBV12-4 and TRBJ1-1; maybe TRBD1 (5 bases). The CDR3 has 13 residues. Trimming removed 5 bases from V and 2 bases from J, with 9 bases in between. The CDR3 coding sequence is TGTGCCAGCAGTAAGACAGACAACACTGAAGCTTTCTTT. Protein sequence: CASSKTDNTEAFF.

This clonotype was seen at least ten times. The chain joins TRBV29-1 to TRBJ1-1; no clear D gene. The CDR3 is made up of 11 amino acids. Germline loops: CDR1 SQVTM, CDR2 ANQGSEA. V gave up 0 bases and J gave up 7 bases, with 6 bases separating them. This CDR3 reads CSVEDLDEAFF. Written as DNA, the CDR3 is TGCAGCGTTGAAGATCTAGATGAAGCTTTCTTT. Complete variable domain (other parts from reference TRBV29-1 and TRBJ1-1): SAVISQKPSRDICQRGTSLTIQCQVDSQVTMMFWYRQQPGQSLTLIATANQGSEATYESGFVIDKFPISRPNLTFSTLTVSNMSPEDSSIYLCSVEDLDEAFFGQGTRLTVV.

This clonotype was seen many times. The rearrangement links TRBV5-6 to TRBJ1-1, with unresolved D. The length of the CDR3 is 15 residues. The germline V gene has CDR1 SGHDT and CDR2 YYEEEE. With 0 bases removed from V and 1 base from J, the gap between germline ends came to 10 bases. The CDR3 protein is CASSLESFPNTEAFF. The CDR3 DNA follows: TGTGCCAGCAGCTTGGAGAGCTTCCCGAACACTGAAGCTTTCTTT.

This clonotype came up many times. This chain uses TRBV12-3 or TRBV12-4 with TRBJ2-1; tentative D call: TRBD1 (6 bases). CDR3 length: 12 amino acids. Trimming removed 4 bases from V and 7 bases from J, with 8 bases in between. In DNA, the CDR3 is TGTGCCAGCAGTTCGCAGGGGAATGAGCAGTTCTTC. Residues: CASSSQGNEQFF.

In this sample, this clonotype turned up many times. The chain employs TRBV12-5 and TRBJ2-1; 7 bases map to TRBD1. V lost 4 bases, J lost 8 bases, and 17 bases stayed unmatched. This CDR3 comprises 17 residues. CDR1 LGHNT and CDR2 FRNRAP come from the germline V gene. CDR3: CASGSTFGDSHRDEQFF. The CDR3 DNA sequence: TGTGCTAGTGGTTCAACCTTCGGGGACAGTCATAGGGATGAGCAGTTCTTC.

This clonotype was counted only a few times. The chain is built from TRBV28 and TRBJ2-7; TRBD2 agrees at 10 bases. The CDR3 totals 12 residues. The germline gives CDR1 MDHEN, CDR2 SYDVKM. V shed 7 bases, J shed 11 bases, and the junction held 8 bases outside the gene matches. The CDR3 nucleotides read TGTGCCAGCACCCCCCCCGGACTAGCGGAGTACTTC. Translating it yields CASTPPGLAEYF.

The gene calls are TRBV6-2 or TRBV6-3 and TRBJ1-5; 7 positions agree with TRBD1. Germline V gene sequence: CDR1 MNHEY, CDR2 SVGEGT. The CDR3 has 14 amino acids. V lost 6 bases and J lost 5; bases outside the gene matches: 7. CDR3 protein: CASSPDRAYQPQHF. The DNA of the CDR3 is TGTGCCAGCAGCCCCGACAGGGCCTATCAGCCCCAGCATTTT.

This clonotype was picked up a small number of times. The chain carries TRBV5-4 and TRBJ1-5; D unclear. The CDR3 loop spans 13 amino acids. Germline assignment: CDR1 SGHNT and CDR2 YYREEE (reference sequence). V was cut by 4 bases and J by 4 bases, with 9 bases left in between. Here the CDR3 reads CASSTDRNQPQHF. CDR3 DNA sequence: TGTGCCAGCAGCACGGATCGGAATCAGCCCCAGCATTTT.

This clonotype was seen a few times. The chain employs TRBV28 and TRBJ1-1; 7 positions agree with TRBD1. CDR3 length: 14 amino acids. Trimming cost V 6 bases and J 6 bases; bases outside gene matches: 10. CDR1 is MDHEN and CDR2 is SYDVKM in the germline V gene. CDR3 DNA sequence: TGTGCCAGCAGATCCGGGACAGTTAACGCTGAAGCTTTCTTT. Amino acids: CASRSGTVNAEAFF.

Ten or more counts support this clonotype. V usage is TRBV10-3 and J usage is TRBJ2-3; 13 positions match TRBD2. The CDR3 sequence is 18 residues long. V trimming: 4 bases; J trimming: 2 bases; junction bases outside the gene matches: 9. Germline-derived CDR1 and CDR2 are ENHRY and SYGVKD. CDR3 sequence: CAISADSGLAGVTDTQYF. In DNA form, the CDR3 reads TGTGCCATCAGTGCTGACTCCGGACTAGCGGGGGTCACAGATACGCAGTATTTT.

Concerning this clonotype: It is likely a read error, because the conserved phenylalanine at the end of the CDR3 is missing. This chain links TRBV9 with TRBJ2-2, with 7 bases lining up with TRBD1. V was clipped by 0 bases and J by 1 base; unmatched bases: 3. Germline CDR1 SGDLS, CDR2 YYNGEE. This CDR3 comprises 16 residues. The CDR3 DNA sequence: TGTGCCAGCAGCGTAGAGACAGGGAAGAACACCGGGGAGCTGTTTGTT. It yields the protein CASSVETGKNTGELFV.

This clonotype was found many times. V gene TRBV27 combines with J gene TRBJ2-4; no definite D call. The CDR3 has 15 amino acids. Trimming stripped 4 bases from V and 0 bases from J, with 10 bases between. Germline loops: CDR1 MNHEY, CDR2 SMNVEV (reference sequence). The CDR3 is CASSSIGKAKNIQYF. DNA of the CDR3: TGTGCCAGCAGTTCGATAGGAAAAGCCAAAAACATTCAGTACTTC.

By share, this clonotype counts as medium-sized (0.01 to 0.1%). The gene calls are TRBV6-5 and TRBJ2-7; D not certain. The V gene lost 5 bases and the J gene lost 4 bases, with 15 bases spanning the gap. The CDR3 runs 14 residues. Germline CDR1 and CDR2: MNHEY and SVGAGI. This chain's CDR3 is CASSLGPGGYEQYF. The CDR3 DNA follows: TGTGCCAGCAGTCTAGGGCCGGGCGGTTACGAGCAGTACTTC.

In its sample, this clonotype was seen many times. The CDR3 here is CSVEQVGGADTQYF. The CDR3 DNA sequence: TGCAGCGTTGAACAAGTAGGGGGCGCAGATACGCAGTATTTT. The rearrangement uses TRBV29-1 and TRBJ2-3, with TRBD1 identical over 7 bases. In germline, CDR1 is SQVTM, CDR2 ANQGSEA. This CDR3 has 14 residues. The J segment lost 4 bases and the V segment lost 2 bases, leaving 6 bases of the junction unmatched.

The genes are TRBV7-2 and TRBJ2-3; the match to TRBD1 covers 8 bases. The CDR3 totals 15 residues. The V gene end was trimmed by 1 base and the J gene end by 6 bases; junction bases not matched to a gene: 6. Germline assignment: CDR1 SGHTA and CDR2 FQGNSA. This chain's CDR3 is CASSLGAGGLDTQYF. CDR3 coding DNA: TGTGCCAGCAGCTTAGGAGCAGGGGGCCTGGATACGCAGTATTTT.

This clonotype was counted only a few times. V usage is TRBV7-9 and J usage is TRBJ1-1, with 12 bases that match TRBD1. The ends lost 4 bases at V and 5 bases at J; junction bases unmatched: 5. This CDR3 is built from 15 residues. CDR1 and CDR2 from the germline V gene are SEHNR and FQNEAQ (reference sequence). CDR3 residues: CASSSGQGARTEAFF. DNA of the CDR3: TGTGCCAGCAGCTCGGGACAGGGGGCGCGGACTGAAGCTTTCTTT.

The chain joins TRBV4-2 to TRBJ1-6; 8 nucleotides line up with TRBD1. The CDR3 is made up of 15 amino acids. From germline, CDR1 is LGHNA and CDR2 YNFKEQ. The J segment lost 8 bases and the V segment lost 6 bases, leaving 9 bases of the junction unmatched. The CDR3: CASRDTGGWDSPLHF. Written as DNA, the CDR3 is TGTGCCAGCAGGGATACAGGGGGTTGGGATTCACCCCTCCACTTT.

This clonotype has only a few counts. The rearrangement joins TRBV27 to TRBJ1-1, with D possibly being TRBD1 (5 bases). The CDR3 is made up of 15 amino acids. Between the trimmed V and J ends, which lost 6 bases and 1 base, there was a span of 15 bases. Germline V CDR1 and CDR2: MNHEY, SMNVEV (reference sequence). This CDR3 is CASSLAGTTNTEAFF. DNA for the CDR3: TGTGCCAGCAGCCTGGCCGGGACTACGAACACTGAAGCTTTCTTT.